The sequence of this T cell receptor beta chain was determined in a study of blood T cell repertoires in COVID-19. In the source study's methods: Amplification with reference gene primers provided the estimates of nucleated cell counts. Sequenced by immunoSEQ multiplex PCR; TCRdb stores in-frame clones only, minus some. V and J calls plus clone size are reproduced from that table; the DNA served to infer D and trimming. The table lists 400,000 or so clones, over 75% of them singletons. The CDR3 runs to 13 residues. Germline-derived CDR1 and CDR2 are SNHLY and FYNNEI. V lost 6 bases to trimming and J lost 3 bases; unmatched junction nucleotides: 3. Two negative PCRs, clearance, or symptom resolution were required of recovered Cohort 3 donors.

The rearrangement links TRBV2 to TRBJ2-7, with 9 bases fitting TRBD1. Sequenced sample: PBMCs or T cells enriched from blood (not recorded which). The receptor comes from a man younger than 45 who had recovered from COVID-19. CDR3 sequence reads: CASSGQGFYEQYF. CDR3 sequence (DNA): TGTGCCAGCAGCGGACAGGGGTTCTACGAGCAGTACTTC.